Listed below are T cell receptor beta chains from one sample, sequenced in a study of shared clonotypes between healthy human individuals. Libraries were prepared by immunoSEQ multiplex PCR; TCRdb keeps only in-frame clonotypes and omits some of them. Of around 2.3 million clones listed, approximately 94% are singletons. Material: naive CD4+ T cells sorted from blood. Receptors originate from a man aged 18 to 30 in good health. The CDR3 runs from the conserved cysteine through the conserved F or W. The order of the fields is J gene, clone size, D gene, V gene, CDR3 protein, CDR3 DNA. The D gene is left open where the match is weak. Expanded clones are given a class, and other clones once, few, many or no size at all.

J gene: TRBJ2-7; clone size: NA; D gene: NA; V gene: TRBV7-9; CDR3 protein: CASRSTGGGYEQYF; CDR3 DNA: TGTGCCAGCAGGTCCACAGGGGGGGGCTACGAGCAGTACTTC
J gene: TRBJ2-1; clone size: once; D gene: TRBD2; V gene: TRBV7-9; CDR3 protein: CASSPTAAGYNEQFF; CDR3 DNA: TGTGCCAGCAGCCCCACAGCAGCGGGGTACAATGAGCAGTTCTTC
J gene: TRBJ2-2; clone size: NA; D gene: TRBD1; V gene: TRBV5-1; CDR3 protein: CASSPEDRVIAGELFF; CDR3 DNA: TGCGCCAGCAGTCCGGAGGACAGGGTTATTGCCGGGGAGCTGTTTTTT
J gene: TRBJ2-5; clone size: NA; D gene: NA; V gene: TRBV7-7; CDR3 protein: CASSLSEKETQYF; CDR3 DNA: TGTGCTAGCAGCTTATCTGAGAAAGAGACCCAGTACTTC
J gene: TRBJ2-7; clone size: NA; D gene: NA; V gene: TRBV19; CDR3 protein: CASTDRDHGSYEQYF; CDR3 DNA: TGTGCCAGTACCGACCGGGACCACGGCTCCTACGAGCAGTACTTC
J gene: TRBJ2-2; clone size: NA; D gene: TRBD2; V gene: TRBV5-4; CDR3 protein: CASRPGLAPETGELFF; CDR3 DNA: TGTGCCAGCAGGCCAGGACTAGCGCCAGAGACCGGGGAGCTGTTTTTT
J gene: TRBJ1-5; clone size: NA; D gene: NA; V gene: TRBV28; CDR3 protein: CASSLEDRDVGNQPQHF; CDR3 DNA: TGTGCCAGCAGTTTGGAGGACCGGGACGTAGGCAATCAGCCCCAGCATTTT
J gene: TRBJ1-1; clone size: NA; D gene: TRBD1; V gene: TRBV2; CDR3 protein: CASSKNPGQGSEAFF; CDR3 DNA: TGTGCCAGCAGTAAAAACCCGGGACAGGGTTCCGAAGCTTTCTTT
J gene: TRBJ2-7; clone size: NA; D gene: NA; V gene: TRBV2; CDR3 protein: CASSEQGRNEQYF; CDR3 DNA: TGTGCCAGCAGTGAACAGGGGAGGAACGAGCAGTACTTC
J gene: TRBJ2-2; clone size: once; D gene: NA; V gene: TRBV30; CDR3 protein: CAWRGAGVTGELFF; CDR3 DNA: TGTGCCTGGAGGGGGGCAGGAGTCACCGGGGAGCTGTTTTTT
J gene: TRBJ2-7; clone size: NA; D gene: NA; V gene: TRBV11-1; CDR3 protein: CASSLAVIYAASEQYF; CDR3 DNA: TGTGCCAGCAGCTTAGCGGTAATTTATGCGGCGAGCGAGCAGTACTTC
J gene: TRBJ1-6; clone size: NA; D gene: TRBD1; V gene: TRBV5-4; CDR3 protein: CASSLGQGKATSPLHF; CDR3 DNA: TGTGCCAGCAGCCTGGGACAGGGAAAGGCCACTTCACCCCTCCACTTT
J gene: TRBJ2-1; clone size: NA; D gene: NA; V gene: TRBV4-1; CDR3 protein: CASSQGPIKSSYNEQFF; CDR3 DNA: TGCGCCAGCAGCCAAGGCCCAATCAAGAGCTCCTACAATGAGCAGTTCTTC
J gene: TRBJ2-3; clone size: NA; D gene: NA; V gene: TRBV12-5; CDR3 protein: CASGLGPKGADTQYF; CDR3 DNA: TGTGCTAGTGGTTTGGGACCGAAGGGGGCAGATACGCAGTATTTT
J gene: TRBJ2-7; clone size: NA; D gene: NA; V gene: TRBV4-2; CDR3 protein: CASSQVGGGTYEQYF; CDR3 DNA: TGTGCCAGCAGCCAAGTGGGAGGGGGGACCTACGAGCAGTACTTC
J gene: TRBJ1-3; clone size: NA; D gene: NA; V gene: TRBV10-3; CDR3 protein: CAISESMGQFGNTIYF; CDR3 DNA: TGTGCCATCAGTGAGTCAATGGGTCAGTTTGGAAACACCATATATTTT
J gene: TRBJ2-3; clone size: NA; D gene: TRBD2; V gene: TRBV6-4; CDR3 protein: CASSVLAGVSTDTQYF; CDR3 DNA: TGTGCCAGCAGTGTACTAGCGGGAGTTTCGACAGATACGCAGTATTTT
J gene: TRBJ2-3; clone size: NA; D gene: NA; V gene: TRBV11-2; CDR3 protein: CASSLVGKGDTQYF; CDR3 DNA: TGTGCCAGCAGCTTAGTAGGGAAGGGAGATACGCAGTATTTT
J gene: TRBJ2-4; clone size: NA; D gene: NA; V gene: TRBV30; CDR3 protein: CAWMRRGHSKNIQYF; CDR3 DNA: TGTGCCTGGATGAGGAGGGGGCATTCCAAAAACATTCAGTACTTC
J gene: TRBJ2-7; clone size: NA; D gene: NA; V gene: TRBV5-4; CDR3 protein: CASSLMGGPDEQYF; CDR3 DNA: TGTGCCAGCAGCTTGATGGGGGGGCCAGACGAGCAGTACTTC
J gene: TRBJ2-3; clone size: NA; D gene: NA; V gene: TRBV5-4; CDR3 protein: CASRNGGTDTQYF; CDR3 DNA: TGTGCCAGCCGGAATGGTGGCACAGATACGCAGTATTTT
J gene: TRBJ2-1; clone size: NA; D gene: TRBD2; V gene: TRBV19; CDR3 protein: CASSGTSGRFSNNEQFF; CDR3 DNA: TGTGCCAGTAGTGGGACTAGCGGGAGATTTAGTAACAATGAGCAGTTCTTC
J gene: TRBJ2-5; clone size: NA; D gene: NA; V gene: TRBV2; CDR3 protein: CASAGRTGPVETQYF; CDR3 DNA: TGTGCCAGCGCGGGCAGGACGGGTCCTGTAGAGACCCAGTACTTC
J gene: TRBJ1-5; clone size: NA; D gene: NA; V gene: TRBV2; CDR3 protein: CASGGNGRMNQPQHF; CDR3 DNA: TGTGCCAGCGGGGGAAACGGAAGAATGAATCAGCCCCAGCATTTT
J gene: TRBJ2-3; clone size: NA; D gene: TRBD2; V gene: TRBV9; CDR3 protein: CASSAGLAGKASTDTQYF; CDR3 DNA: TGTGCCAGCAGCGCGGGACTAGCGGGGAAAGCTAGCACAGATACGCAGTATTTT